This T cell receptor (beta chain) was recovered during a study of Graves' ophthalmopathy and Graves' hyperthyroidism. With 5 bases removed from V and 1 base from J, the gap between germline ends came to 12 bases. CDR3 length equals 14 residues. Germline-derived CDR1 and CDR2 are SGHTA and FQGNSA. RNA transcripts served as template for amplifying TCR beta CDR3 sequences. HTBI-primed RT-PCR formed the first round, and a multiplex PCR formed the second. TCRdb re-analysed the multiplex PCR reads in MiXCR, keeping a single row per CDR3 protein. The sample holds 600,000 to 950,000 distinct CDR3 sequences, 40% seen once. Disease in donors with ophthalmopathy had moderate-to-severe activity, CAS ≥3, NOSPECS ≥4 and under 3 months' duration. The study excluded patients with other autoimmune diseases, uncontrolled infections, pregnancy or lactation. PBMCs were density-gradient isolated from roughly 9.6 ml fresh blood.

Sequenced: peripheral blood. The chain employs TRBV7-2 and TRBJ2-7; D ambiguous. This TCR came from an adult man with Graves' ophthalmopathy. The CDR3 region is CASSTWTASYEQYF. CDR3 nucleotides: TGTGCCAGCAGCACCTGGACCGCATCCTACGAGCAGTACTTC.